These 6 T cell receptor beta chains were sequenced from one sample in a study of blood T cell repertoires in COVID-19. The data were produced by immunoSEQ multiplex PCR, yet TCRdb's version contains in-frame clones alone and is incomplete. The sample contains 300,000 to 450,000 clones, around 84% of which appear only once. The source material was peripheral blood. The receptors were gathered from a woman aged 18-29 years with acute or convalescent COVID-19.

The V and J genes are TRBV9 and TRBJ2-7; no definite D call. The CDR3 is 13 residues long. The ends were cut back, 0 bases at V and 6 bases at J, with 10 bases in the middle. The V gene's germline CDR1 is SGDLS and CDR2 YYNGEE. The CDR3 DNA is TGTGCCAGCAGCGTAGGGGCCTTCCGCGAGCAGTACTTC. Protein sequence: CASSVGAFREQYF. Based on the CDR3 plus reference TRBV9 and TRBJ2-7, the full variable domain is DSGVTQTPKHLITATGQRVTLRCSPRSGDLSVYWYQQSLDQGLQFLIQYYNGEERAKGNILERFSAQQFPDLHSELNLSSLELGDSALYFCASSVGAFREQYFGPGTRLTVT.

This clone was seen a handful of times. The genes are TRBV6-5 and TRBJ1-6, with D maybe TRBD1 (5 bases). The CDR3 sequence is 13 residues long. Deletions cut 6 bases from V and 4 bases from J, with 7 bases between. Germline CDR1 reads MNHEY; CDR2 reads SVGAGI. This CDR3 reads CASRDSYNSPLHF. The DNA of the CDR3 is TGTGCCAGCAGAGACAGTTATAATTCACCCCTCCACTTT.

The chain joins TRBV7-3 to TRBJ1-5, with 9 bases fitting TRBD1. The CDR3 consists of 13 residues. V was clipped by 5 bases and J by 7 bases; unmatched bases: 3. CDR1 is SGHTA and CDR2 is FQGTGA in the germline V gene. CDR3 protein: CASSLDRGQPQHF. CDR3 in DNA: TGTGCCAGCAGCCTGGACAGGGGCCAGCCCCAGCATTTT.

The rearrangement links TRBV11-2 to TRBJ2-3; possibly TRBD2 for D (6 bases). Germline loops: CDR1 SGHAT, CDR2 FQNNGV. The CDR3 is 16 residues long. Trimming removed 2 bases at V and 1 base at J, with 13 bases between. The chain's CDR3 is CASSLILRGGTDTQYF. In DNA, the CDR3 is TGTGCCAGCAGCTTAATACTGCGGGGTGGCACAGATACGCAGTATTTT.

This clone has only a few counts. The V call is TRBV5-1, the J call TRBJ2-7, with 7 bases matching TRBD2. This CDR3 is built from 16 residues. The V gene's germline CDR1 is SGHRS and CDR2 YFSETQ. V was pared by 0 bases and J by 0 bases, with 6 bases of the junction left unmatched. The CDR3 here is CASSLVGGSPSYEQYF. In nucleotides, the CDR3 is TGCGCCAGCAGCTTGGTCGGCGGGAGCCCCTCCTACGAGCAGTACTTC.

This rearrangement joins TRBV19 to TRBJ1-5; 8 bases map to TRBD1. V was clipped by 9 bases and J by 0 bases; unmatched bases: 10. Germline values: CDR1 LNHDA, CDR2 SQIVND (reference sequence). This CDR3 contains 16 residues. In DNA, the CDR3 is TGTGCCAGCAGCGACAGGGGTCTTAATAGCAATCAGCCCCAGCATTTT. Amino acid sequence: CASSDRGLNSNQPQHF.